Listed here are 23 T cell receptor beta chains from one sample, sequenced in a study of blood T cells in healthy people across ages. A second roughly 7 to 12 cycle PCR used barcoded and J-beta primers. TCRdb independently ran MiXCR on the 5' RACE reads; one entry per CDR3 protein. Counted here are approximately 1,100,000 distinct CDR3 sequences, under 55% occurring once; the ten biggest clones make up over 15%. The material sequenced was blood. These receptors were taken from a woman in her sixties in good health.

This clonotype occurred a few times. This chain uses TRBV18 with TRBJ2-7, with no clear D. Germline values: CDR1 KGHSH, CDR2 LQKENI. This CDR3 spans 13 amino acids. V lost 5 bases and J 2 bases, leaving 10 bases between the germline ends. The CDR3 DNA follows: TGTGCCAGCTCAACTCCCCAGACCTACGAGCAGTACTTC. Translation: CASSTPQTYEQYF.

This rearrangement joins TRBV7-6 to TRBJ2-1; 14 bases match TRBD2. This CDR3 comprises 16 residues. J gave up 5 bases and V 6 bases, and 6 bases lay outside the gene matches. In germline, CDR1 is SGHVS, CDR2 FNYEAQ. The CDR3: CASSWTSGRPHNEQFF. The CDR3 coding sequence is TGTGCCAGCAGTTGGACTAGCGGGAGGCCACACAATGAGCAGTTCTTC.

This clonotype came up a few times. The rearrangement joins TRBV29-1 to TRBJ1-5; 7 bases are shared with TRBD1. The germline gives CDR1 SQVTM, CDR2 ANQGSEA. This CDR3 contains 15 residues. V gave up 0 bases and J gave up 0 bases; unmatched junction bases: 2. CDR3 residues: CSVEEAGGSNQPQHF. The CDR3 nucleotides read TGCAGCGTTGAAGAAGCAGGGGGTAGCAATCAGCCCCAGCATTTT.

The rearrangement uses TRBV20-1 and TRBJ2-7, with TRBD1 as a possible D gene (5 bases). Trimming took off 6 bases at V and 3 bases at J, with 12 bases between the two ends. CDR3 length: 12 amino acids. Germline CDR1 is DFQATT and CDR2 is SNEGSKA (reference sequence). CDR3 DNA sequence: TGCAGTGCCCCGGACATAGGCTACGAGCAGTACTTC. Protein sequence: CSAPDIGYEQYF.

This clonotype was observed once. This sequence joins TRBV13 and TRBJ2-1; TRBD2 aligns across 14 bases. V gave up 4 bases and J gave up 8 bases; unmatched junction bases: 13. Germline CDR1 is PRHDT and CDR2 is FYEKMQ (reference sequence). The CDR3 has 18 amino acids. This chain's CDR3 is CASSSPTSGRAYHDEQFF. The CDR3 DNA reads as TGTGCCAGCAGCTCCCCGACTAGCGGGAGGGCCTACCACGATGAGCAGTTCTTC.

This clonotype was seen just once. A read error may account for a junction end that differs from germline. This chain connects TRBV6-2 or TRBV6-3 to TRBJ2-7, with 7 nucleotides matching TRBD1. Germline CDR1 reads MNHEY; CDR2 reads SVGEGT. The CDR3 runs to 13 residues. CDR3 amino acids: CAGSNRGKYEQYF. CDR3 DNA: TGTGCCGGCAGCAACAGGGGAAAGTACGAGCAGTACTTC.

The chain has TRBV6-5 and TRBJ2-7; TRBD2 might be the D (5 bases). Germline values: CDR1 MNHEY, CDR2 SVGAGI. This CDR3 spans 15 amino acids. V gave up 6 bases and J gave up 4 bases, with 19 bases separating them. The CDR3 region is CASSRGGISVYEQYF. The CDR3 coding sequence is TGTGCCAGCAGCCGCGGAGGTATTAGTGTGTACGAGCAGTACTTC.

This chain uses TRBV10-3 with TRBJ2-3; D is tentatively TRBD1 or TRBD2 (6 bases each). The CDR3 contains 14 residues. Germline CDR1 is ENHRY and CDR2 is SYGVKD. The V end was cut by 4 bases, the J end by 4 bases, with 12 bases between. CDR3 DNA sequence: TGTGCCATCAGTGTCTCGGGGGCGGCAGATACGCAGTATTTT. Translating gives CAISVSGAADTQYF.

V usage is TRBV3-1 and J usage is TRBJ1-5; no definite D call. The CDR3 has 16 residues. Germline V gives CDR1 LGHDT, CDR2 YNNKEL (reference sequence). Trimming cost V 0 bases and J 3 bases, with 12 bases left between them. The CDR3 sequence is CASSQEESRNNQPQHF. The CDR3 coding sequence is TGTGCCAGCAGCCAAGAGGAGAGCAGAAACAATCAGCCCCAGCATTTT.

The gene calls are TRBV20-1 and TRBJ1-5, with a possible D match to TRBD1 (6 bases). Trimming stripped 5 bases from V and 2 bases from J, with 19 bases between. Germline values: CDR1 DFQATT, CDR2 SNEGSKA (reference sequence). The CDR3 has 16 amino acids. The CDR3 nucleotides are TGCAGTGCTCCACTGGGGGCCCCTGGGGGCAATCAGCCCCAGCATTTT. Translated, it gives CSAPLGAPGGNQPQHF.

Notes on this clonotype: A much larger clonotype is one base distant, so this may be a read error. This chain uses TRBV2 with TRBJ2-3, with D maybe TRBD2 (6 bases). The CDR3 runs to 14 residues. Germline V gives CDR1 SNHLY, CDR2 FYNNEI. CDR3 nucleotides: TGTGCCAGCTCGAGGGAGGTAGGAACAGATGCGCAGTATTTT. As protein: CASSREVGTDAQYF.

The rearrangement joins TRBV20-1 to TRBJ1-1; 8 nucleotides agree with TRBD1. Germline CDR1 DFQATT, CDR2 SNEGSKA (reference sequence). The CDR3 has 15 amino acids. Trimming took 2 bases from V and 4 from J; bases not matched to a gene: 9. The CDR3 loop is CSARPLGTGGTEAFF. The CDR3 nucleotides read TGCAGTGCTAGACCCCTCGGGACAGGCGGCACTGAAGCTTTCTTT.

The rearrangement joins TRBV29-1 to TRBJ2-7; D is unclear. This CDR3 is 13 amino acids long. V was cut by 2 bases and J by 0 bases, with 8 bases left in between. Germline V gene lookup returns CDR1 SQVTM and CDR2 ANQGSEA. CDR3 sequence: CSVEWNFSYEQYF. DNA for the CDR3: TGCAGCGTTGAATGGAACTTCTCCTACGAGCAGTACTTC.

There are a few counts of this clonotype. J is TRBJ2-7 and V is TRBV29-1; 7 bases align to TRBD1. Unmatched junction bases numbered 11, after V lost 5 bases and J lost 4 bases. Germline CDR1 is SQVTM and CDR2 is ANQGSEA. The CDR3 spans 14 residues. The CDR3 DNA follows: TGCAGCGTTAGGGAGACAGGGTCACGATACGAGCAGTACTTC. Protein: CSVRETGSRYEQYF.

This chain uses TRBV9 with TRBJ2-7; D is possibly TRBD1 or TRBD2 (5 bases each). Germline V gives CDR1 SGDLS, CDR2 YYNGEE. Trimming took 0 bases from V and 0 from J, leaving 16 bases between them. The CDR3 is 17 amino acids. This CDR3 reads CASSVGDGLSGSYEQYF. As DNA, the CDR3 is TGTGCCAGCAGCGTAGGGGACGGACTCTCTGGCTCCTACGAGCAGTACTTC.

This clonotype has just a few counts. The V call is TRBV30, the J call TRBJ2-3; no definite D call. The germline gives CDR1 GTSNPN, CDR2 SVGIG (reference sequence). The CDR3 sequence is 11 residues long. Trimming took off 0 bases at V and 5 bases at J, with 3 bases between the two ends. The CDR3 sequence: CAWSVIDTQYF. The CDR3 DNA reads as TGTGCCTGGAGTGTTATAGATACGCAGTATTTT.

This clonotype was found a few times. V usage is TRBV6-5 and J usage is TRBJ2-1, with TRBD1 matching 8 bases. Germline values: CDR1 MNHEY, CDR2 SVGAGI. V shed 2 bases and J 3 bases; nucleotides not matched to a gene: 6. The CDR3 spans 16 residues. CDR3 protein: CASSYVTGVGYNEQFF. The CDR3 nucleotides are TGTGCCAGCAGTTACGTGACAGGGGTTGGCTACAATGAGCAGTTCTTC.

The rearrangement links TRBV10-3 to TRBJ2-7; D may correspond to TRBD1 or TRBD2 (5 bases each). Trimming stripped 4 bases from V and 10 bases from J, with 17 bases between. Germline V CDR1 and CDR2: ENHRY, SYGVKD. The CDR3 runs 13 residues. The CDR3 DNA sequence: TGTGCCATCAGTGCCTCGGGACCGGCGGCCCAGTACTTC. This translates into CAISASGPAAQYF.

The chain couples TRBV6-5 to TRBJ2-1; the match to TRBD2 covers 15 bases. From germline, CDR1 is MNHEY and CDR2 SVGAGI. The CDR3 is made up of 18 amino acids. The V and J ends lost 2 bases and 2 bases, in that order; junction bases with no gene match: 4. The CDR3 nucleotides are TGTGCCAGCAGTTACCCAAGGACTAGCGGGGGGGCCTACAATGAGCAGTTCTTC. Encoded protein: CASSYPRTSGGAYNEQFF.

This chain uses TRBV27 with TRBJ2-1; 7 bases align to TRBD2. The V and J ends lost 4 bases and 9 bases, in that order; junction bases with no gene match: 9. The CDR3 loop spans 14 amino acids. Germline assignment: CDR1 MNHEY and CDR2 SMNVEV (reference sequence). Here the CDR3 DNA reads TGTGCCAGCAGTTGGGGACTACGGTCGGGTGAGCAGTTCTTC. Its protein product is CASSWGLRSGEQFF.

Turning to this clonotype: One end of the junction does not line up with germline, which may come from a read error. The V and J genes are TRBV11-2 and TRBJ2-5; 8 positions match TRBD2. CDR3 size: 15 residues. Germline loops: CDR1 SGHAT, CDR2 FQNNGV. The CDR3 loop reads CVSSLDRGGQETQYF. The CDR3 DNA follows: TGTGTCAGCAGCTTAGATCGGGGGGGGCAAGAGACCCAGTACTTC. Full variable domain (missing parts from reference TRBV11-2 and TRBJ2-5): EAGVAQSPRYKIIEKRQSVAFWCNPISGHATLYWYQQILGQGPKLLIQFQNNGVVDDSQLPKDRFSAERLKGVDSTLKIQPAKLEDSAVYLCVSSLDRGGQETQYFGPGTRLLVL.

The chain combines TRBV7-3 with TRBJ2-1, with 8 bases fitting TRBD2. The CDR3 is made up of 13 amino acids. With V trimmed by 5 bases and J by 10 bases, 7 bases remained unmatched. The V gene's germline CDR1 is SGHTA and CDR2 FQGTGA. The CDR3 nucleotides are TGTGCCAGCAGCGCACGGGGGGGTCCAGAGCAGTTCTTC. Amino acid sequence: CASSARGGPEQFF. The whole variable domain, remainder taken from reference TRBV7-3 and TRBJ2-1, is GAGVSQTPSNKVTEKGKYVELRCDPISGHTALYWYRQSLGQGPEFLIYFQGTGAADDSGLPNDRFFAVRPEGSVSTLKIQRTERGDSAVYLCASSARGGPEQFFGPGTRLTVL.

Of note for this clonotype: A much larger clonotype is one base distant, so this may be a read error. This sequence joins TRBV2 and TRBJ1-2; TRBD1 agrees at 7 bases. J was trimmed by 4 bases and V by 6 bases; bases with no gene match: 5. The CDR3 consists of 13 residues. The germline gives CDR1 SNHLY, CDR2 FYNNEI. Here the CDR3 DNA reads TGTGCCAGCAGCGGGGGACAGACCTATGGCTACACCTTC. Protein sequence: CASSGGQTYGYTF.